These 28 T cell receptor beta chains were all obtained from the same sample, sequenced in a study of cytomegalovirus exposure and HLA in healthy donors. PCR was performed using 60 Vbeta and 13 Jbeta primers. Sequencing was performed with immunoSEQ multiplex PCR; in TCRdb, only in-frame clones are kept and a portion is missing. Of fewer than 95,000 clones listed, less than 85% are singletons. Material for sequencing was PBMCs. These receptors originate from a man between 35 and 55 years old in good health and CMV-seropositive.

The rearrangement joins TRBV28 to TRBJ1-2, with D possibly being TRBD1 (5 bases). The CDR3 is 14 amino acids. Germline V gene sequence: CDR1 MDHEN, CDR2 SYDVKM. V was pared by 10 bases and J by 3 bases, with 18 bases between. CDR3 loop: CATKGPGLHYGYTF. The CDR3 bases are TGTGCCACTAAGGGGCCAGGACTACACTATGGCTACACCTTC.

V and J are TRBV14 and TRBJ2-3; possible D gene TRBD2, 6 bases. The CDR3 has 15 residues. The V gene's germline CDR1 is SGHDN and CDR2 FVKESK. The germline V and J ends were trimmed by 4 bases and 3 bases, with 14 bases remaining between them. CDR3 protein: CASSRLGRETDTQYF. The CDR3 region has the DNA TGTGCCAGCAGCCGTCTTGGGCGGGAAACAGATACGCAGTATTTT.

V and J are TRBV18 and TRBJ1-6; 9 positions agree with TRBD1. The CDR3 loop spans 14 amino acids. The germline V gene has CDR1 KGHSH and CDR2 LQKENI. J gave up 7 bases and V 5 bases, and 3 bases lay outside the gene matches. CDR3 coding DNA: TGTGCCAGCTCATGGACAGGGGACAATTCACCCCTCCACTTT. This translates into CASSWTGDNSPLHF.

The chain carries TRBV2 and TRBJ2-7; 7 bases line up with TRBD1. Per germline, CDR1 SNHLY and CDR2 FYNNEI. The J segment lost 3 bases and the V segment lost 7 bases, leaving 9 bases of the junction unmatched. CDR3 length equals 14 residues. CDR3 sequence (DNA): TGTGCCAGCACCGAGGGGACAGTTCTCTACGAGCAGTACTTC. It codes for CASTEGTVLYEQYF.

This clone was seen only once. V and J are TRBV7-9 and TRBJ1-6; 9 bases map to TRBD1. The CDR3 consists of 16 residues. In germline, CDR1 is SEHNR, CDR2 FQNEAQ (reference sequence). Trimming took 1 base from V and 10 from J; bases not matched to a gene: 8. For the CDR3, the DNA is TGTGCCAGCAGCTTAGGAATGGGGACAGGGAGATCACCCCTCCACTTT. As protein: CASSLGMGTGRSPLHF.

The chain links TRBV7-6 to TRBJ2-5; the D gene is possibly TRBD2 (6 bases). The CDR3 is 14 amino acids. Germline CDR1 SGHVS, CDR2 FNYEAQ. V dropped 7 bases and J dropped 7 bases, with 19 bases sitting between them. CDR3 loop: CASTHGGSGATQYF. In DNA, the CDR3 is TGTGCCAGCACCCACGGGGGTAGTGGGGCGACCCAGTACTTC.

This clone was seen only a few times. This sequence joins TRBV19 and TRBJ1-5; D is unresolved. Germline loops: CDR1 LNHDA, CDR2 SQIVND (reference sequence). The V end lost 3 bases, the J end lost 4 bases, and 13 bases lay between the germline ends. The CDR3 extends over 15 amino acids. The CDR3 region is CASSIWLGGNQPQHF. CDR3 DNA: TGTGCCAGTAGTATTTGGCTAGGTGGGAATCAGCCCCAGCATTTT. The whole variable domain, filled in from reference TRBV19 and TRBJ1-5, reads DGGITQSPKYLFRKEGQNVTLSCEQNLNHDAMYWYRQDPGQGLRLIYYSQIVNDFQKGDIAEGYSVSREKKESFPLTVTSAQKNPTAFYLCASSIWLGGNQPQHFGDGTRLSIL.

J is TRBJ2-1 and V is TRBV19; 9 positions agree with TRBD2. The CDR3 is 13 residues long. The ends lost 10 bases at V and 7 bases at J; junction bases unmatched: 8. CDR1 and CDR2 from the germline V gene are LNHDA and SQIVND (reference sequence). This CDR3 reads CATRSGGLNEQFF. In DNA, the CDR3 is TGTGCCACTCGGAGCGGGGGGTTGAATGAGCAGTTCTTC.

The chain carries TRBV28 and TRBJ2-7; 11 positions match TRBD2. CDR1 and CDR2 from the germline V gene are MDHEN and SYDVKM. J was trimmed by 1 base and V by 6 bases; bases with no gene match: 2. This CDR3 has 14 residues. The DNA of the CDR3 is TGTGCCAGCAGGGCTAGCGGGGGGTCCTACGAGCAGTACTTC. It encodes CASRASGGSYEQYF. The complete variable domain, with remaining parts taken from reference TRBV28 and TRBJ2-7, reads DVKVTQSSRYLVKRTGEKVFLECVQDMDHENMFWYRQDPGLGLRLIYFSYDVKMKEKGDIPEGYSVSREKKERFSLILESASTNQTSMYLCASRASGGSYEQYFGPGTRLTVT.

The V gene is TRBV21-1, the J gene TRBJ2-7; the table's TRBD1 call for D was not verified on the DNA. TRBV21-1 is an annotated pseudogene. The CDR3 sequence is 17 residues long. CDR3 in amino acids: CASSKLSRDRGSHEQYF. CDR3 bases: TGTGCCAGCAGCAAGCTTTCCCGGGACAGGGGATCTCACGAGCAGTACTTC.

The V and J genes are TRBV4-1 and TRBJ2-7; 12 bases match TRBD2. Losses at the gene ends were 4 bases for V and 7 bases for J; bases not matched to a gene: 8. The CDR3 extends over 15 amino acids. In germline, CDR1 is MGHRA, CDR2 YSYEKL. DNA of the CDR3: TGCGCCAGCAGCCCGACTAGCGGGAGAGGTTGGGAGCAGTACTTC. Encoded protein: CASSPTSGRGWEQYF.

This chain joins TRBV7-9 and TRBJ1-1, with 7 bases aligning to TRBD1. There are 14 residues in the CDR3. Germline V CDR1 and CDR2: SEHNR, FQNEAQ (reference sequence). With V trimmed by 4 bases and J by 1 base, 3 bases remained unmatched. CDR3 amino acids: CASSSQGRNTEAFF. The CDR3 nucleotides are TGTGCCAGCAGCTCACAGGGGCGGAACACTGAAGCTTTCTTT.

In this sample, this clone turned up once. The rearrangement uses TRBV11-2 and TRBJ2-3; possibly TRBD1 for D (5 bases). Germline V gives CDR1 SGHAT, CDR2 FQNNGV. The CDR3 consists of 14 residues. V was clipped by 5 bases and J by 1 base, with 10 bases between them. Here the CDR3 reads CASSQGSRTDTQYF. CDR3 DNA sequence: TGTGCCAGCAGCCAGGGATCACGCACAGATACGCAGTATTTT. Variable domain in full (rest from reference TRBV11-2 and TRBJ2-3): EAGVAQSPRYKIIEKRQSVAFWCNPISGHATLYWYQQILGQGPKLLIQFQNNGVVDDSQLPKDRFSAERLKGVDSTLKIQPAKLEDSAVYLCASSQGSRTDTQYFGPGTRLTVL.

V usage is TRBV10-3 and J usage is TRBJ2-1; 8 nucleotides align to TRBD2. The CDR3 extends over 16 amino acids. Germline CDR1 is ENHRY and CDR2 is SYGVKD. Trimming removed 6 bases from V and 1 base from J; junction bases left unmatched: 8. CDR3 residues: CAISKERGRSYNEQFF. In DNA form, the CDR3 reads TGTGCCATCAGCAAGGAGCGGGGGAGATCCTACAATGAGCAGTTCTTC.

The CDR3 bases are TGTGCCAGCAGTGAAGCGAGGGCCTACGCGAACACCGGGGAGCTGTTTTTT. It specifies CASSEARAYANTGELFF. The chain couples TRBV6-1 to TRBJ2-2; tentative D call: TRBD2 (5 bases). The CDR3 has 17 amino acids. V dropped 0 bases and J dropped 0 bases, with 11 bases sitting between them. Per the germline V gene, CDR1 is MNHNS and CDR2 is SASEGT.

This clone has just one count. One end of the junction varies from germline; a read error may be responsible. V is TRBV6-1 and J is TRBJ1-1, with D perhaps TRBD1 (5 bases). This CDR3 has 11 amino acids. CDR1 is MNHNS and CDR2 is SASEGT in the germline V gene. The CDR3 bases are TGTGCCAGCAGTTACGGCCGACAGCTAATCTTT. Its translation: CASSYGRQLIF.

The rearrangement joins TRBV9 to TRBJ2-7; D is undetermined. CDR3 length equals 14 residues. Germline V gene data show CDR1 as SGDLS and CDR2 as YYNGEE. With 7 bases removed from V and 0 bases from J, the gap between germline ends came to 14 bases. CDR3 sequence reads: CASGGSLYSYEQYF. The CDR3 DNA sequence: TGTGCCAGCGGTGGTAGTCTCTACTCCTACGAGCAGTACTTC.

This sequence joins TRBV7-2 and TRBJ2-1; 7 bases are shared with TRBD2. Germline V gene sequence: CDR1 SGHTA, CDR2 FQGNSA. CDR3 length: 16 residues. Unmatched junction bases numbered 9, after V lost 3 bases and J lost 4 bases. CDR3 DNA: TGTGCCAGCAGCTTCTTGGCGGGAGTGCCTTACAATGAGCAGTTCTTC. It yields the protein CASSFLAGVPYNEQFF.

The J gene is TRBJ1-6, the V gene TRBV7-2, with TRBD1 identical over 7 bases. Unmatched junction bases numbered 2, after V lost 5 bases and J lost 7 bases. Germline V CDR1 and CDR2: SGHTA, FQGNSA. CDR3 length: 13 amino acids. The CDR3 DNA sequence: TGTGCCAGCAGCCCCAGGGGGAATTCACCCCTCCACTTT. Residues: CASSPRGNSPLHF.

This chain links TRBV5-1 with TRBJ2-1, with 8 positions matching TRBD2. Germline V gene sequence: CDR1 SGHRS, CDR2 YFSETQ. CDR3 length: 16 amino acids. V lost 4 bases, J lost 2 bases, and 8 bases stayed unmatched. The CDR3 loop reads CASSPSLLAAYNEQFF. CDR3 in DNA: TGCGCCAGCAGCCCGAGCCTACTAGCGGCCTACAATGAGCAGTTCTTC.

The rearrangement links TRBV25-1 to TRBJ2-7; 8 bases are a match to TRBD2. V lost 6 bases to trimming and J lost 2 bases; unmatched junction nucleotides: 3. CDR1 is MGHDK and CDR2 is SYGVNS in the germline V gene. This CDR3 is 13 amino acids long. CDR3 nucleotides: TGTGCCAGCAGCCCCGGGAGGGCCTACGAGCAGTACTTC. Its translation: CASSPGRAYEQYF.

The chain employs TRBV27 and TRBJ2-1, with 7 bases matching TRBD1. V was pared by 5 bases and J by 5 bases, with 12 bases of the junction left unmatched. Germline CDR1 and CDR2: MNHEY and SMNVEV (reference sequence). The CDR3 is 16 amino acids. The chain's CDR3 is CASSPWTGSKHNEQFF. For the CDR3, the DNA is TGTGCCAGCAGTCCCTGGACAGGTTCTAAACACAATGAGCAGTTCTTC.

The gene calls are TRBV5-4 and TRBJ1-2; tentative D call: TRBD1 (5 bases). V was pared by 4 bases and J by 4 bases, with 14 bases between. Germline lookup yields CDR1 SGHNT and CDR2 YYREEE (reference sequence). The CDR3 sequence is 14 residues long. The CDR3 coding sequence is TGTGCCAGCAGCCCGCCCGGGACTCTCTATGGCTACACCTTC. Its translation is CASSPPGTLYGYTF.

V and J are TRBV2 and TRBJ1-4, with no clear D. V dropped 4 bases and J dropped 0 bases, with 12 bases sitting between them. The CDR3 runs to 16 residues. Germline assignment: CDR1 SNHLY and CDR2 FYNNEI. The CDR3 region has the DNA TGTGCCAGCAGTGCGGTCAGGTCTGCAACTAATGAAAAACTGTTTTTT. Translating gives CASSAVRSATNEKLFF.

The chain employs TRBV2 and TRBJ1-6; 9 positions match TRBD1. The CDR3 sequence is 14 residues long. The ends lost 1 base at V and 10 bases at J; junction bases unmatched: 2. Germline values: CDR1 SNHLY, CDR2 FYNNEI. The DNA of the CDR3 is TGTGCCAGCAGTGAAGGGACAGGGGTATCACCCCTCCACTTT. Translated, it gives CASSEGTGVSPLHF.

This chain joins TRBV28 and TRBJ2-7; 11 nucleotides match TRBD1. The V gene's germline CDR1 is MDHEN and CDR2 SYDVKM. V lost 5 bases, J lost 4 bases, and 7 bases stayed unmatched. The CDR3 has 15 amino acids. The CDR3 nucleotides read TGTGCCAGCAGTCCCGGGGGGACAGGGGGATACGAGCAGTACTTC. Its protein product is CASSPGGTGGYEQYF.

This rearrangement joins TRBV11-3 to TRBJ1-1; the D is unclear. V was pared by 5 bases and J by 1 base, with 5 bases between. CDR1 and CDR2 (germline): SGHNT, YENEEA. CDR3 length: 12 residues. The CDR3 spells CASSPPNTEAFF. CDR3 nucleotides: TGTGCCAGCAGCCCTCCGAACACTGAAGCTTTCTTT.

The chain uses TRBV5-1 and TRBJ2-3; tentative D call: TRBD2 (6 bases). The CDR3 is 12 amino acids. V was clipped by 4 bases and J by 6 bases, with 9 bases between them. CDR1 and CDR2 (germline): SGHRS, YFSETQ. CDR3 residues: CASSLGRDTQYF. In DNA, the CDR3 is TGCGCCAGCAGCCTTGGGAGGGATACGCAGTATTTT.